One sample yielded the 5 T cell receptor beta chains listed below, sequenced in a study of blood T cell repertoires in COVID-19. The data were produced by immunoSEQ multiplex PCR, yet TCRdb's version contains in-frame clones alone and is incomplete. This repertoire shows roughly 59,000 clones, 70% to 80% found once; its top ten account for about 8.9%. The specimen sequenced was peripheral blood. These TCRs come from a human donor in a cohort sampled during active COVID-19.

CDR3 nucleotide sequence: TGTGCCAGCACCCCGGGACTAGCGGGAGGGGTGGGGTACTTC. It specifies CASTPGLAGGVGYF. V usage is TRBV28 and J usage is TRBJ2-5; 16 nucleotides align to TRBD2. The CDR3 consists of 14 residues. J gave up 13 bases and V 7 bases, and 9 bases lay outside the gene matches. Germline V gene data show CDR1 as MDHEN and CDR2 as SYDVKM.

The chain links TRBV4-3 to TRBJ2-5, with D possibly TRBD2 on 6 matching bases. The CDR3 totals 14 residues. Germline V CDR1 and CDR2: LGHNA, YSLEER. The V end lost 0 bases, the J end lost 6 bases, and 11 bases lay between the germline ends. For the CDR3, the DNA is TGCGCCAGCAGCCAAGACGTAGGGAGGCAGACCCAGTACTTC. Translation: CASSQDVGRQTQYF.

The chain joins TRBV18 to TRBJ2-7, with TRBD2 as a possible D gene (5 bases). V shed 3 bases and J shed 3 bases, with 12 bases lying between them. This CDR3 spans 14 amino acids. Germline assignment: CDR1 KGHSH and CDR2 LQKENI. The CDR3 bases are TGTGCCAGCTCACCCTCGGACGGGGACTACGAGCAGTACTTC. The encoded protein is CASSPSDGDYEQYF.

The rearrangement joins TRBV5-4 to TRBJ2-7, with 8 bases matching TRBD1. The CDR3 has 16 residues. The germline V gene has CDR1 SGHNT and CDR2 YYREEE (reference sequence). Trimming at V came to 1 base and at J to 7 bases, leaving 13 bases not matched to a gene. CDR3 residues: CASSLIGGNRGREQYF. CDR3 nucleotides: TGTGCCAGCAGCTTGATCGGTGGGAACAGGGGGAGGGAGCAGTACTTC.

J is TRBJ2-1 and V is TRBV24-1, with 14 bases matching TRBD2. The length of the CDR3 is 16 residues. V trimming: 4 bases; J trimming: 5 bases; junction bases outside the gene matches: 3. The germline V gene encodes CDR1 KGHDR and CDR2 SFDVKD. CDR3: CATSERTSGRNNEQFF. CDR3 in DNA: TGTGCCACCAGTGAGCGGACTAGCGGGAGGAACAATGAGCAGTTCTTC.